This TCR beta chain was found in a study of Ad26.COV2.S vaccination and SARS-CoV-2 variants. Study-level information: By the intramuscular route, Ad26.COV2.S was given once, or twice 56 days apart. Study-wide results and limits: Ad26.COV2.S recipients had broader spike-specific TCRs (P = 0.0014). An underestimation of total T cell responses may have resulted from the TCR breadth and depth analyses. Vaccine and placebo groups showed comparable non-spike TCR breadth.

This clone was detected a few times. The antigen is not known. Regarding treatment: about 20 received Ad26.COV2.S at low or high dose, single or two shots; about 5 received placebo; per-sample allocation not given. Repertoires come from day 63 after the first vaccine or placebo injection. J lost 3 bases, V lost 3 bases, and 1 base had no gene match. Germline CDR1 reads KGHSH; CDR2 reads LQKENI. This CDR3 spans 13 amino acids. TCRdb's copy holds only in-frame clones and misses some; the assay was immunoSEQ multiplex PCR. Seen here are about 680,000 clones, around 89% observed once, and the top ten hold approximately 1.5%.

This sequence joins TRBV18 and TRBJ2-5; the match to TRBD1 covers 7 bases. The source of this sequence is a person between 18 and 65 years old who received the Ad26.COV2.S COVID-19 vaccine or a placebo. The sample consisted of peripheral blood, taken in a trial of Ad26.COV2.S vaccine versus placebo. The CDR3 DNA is TGTGCCAGCTCACCCGACAGGGAAGAGACCCAGTACTTC. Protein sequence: CASSPDREETQYF.